These 30 T cell receptor beta chains share one sample of origin, sequenced in a study of blood T cell repertoires in COVID-19 (TCRdb year 2020). Library preparation employed the immunoSEQ multiplex PCR assay. TCRdb's version of the immuneACCESS table is confined to in-frame rearrangements and falls short of the full clone set. An unresolved V gene accounts for under half of the shortfall where checked; the remainder is of unknown origin. The sample table shows about 92,000 clones, and around 90% are seen once. The top ten hold under 2% of the sample. Sequencing used peripheral blood. The receptors were gathered from a human donor with active COVID-19. The donor label of this sample is uncertain.

J is TRBJ2-3 and V is TRBV6-1, with 7 bases aligning to TRBD1. This CDR3 contains 15 residues. With 6 bases clipped from V and 6 bases from J, the junction kept 12 bases outside the gene matches. Germline CDR1 reads MNHNS; CDR2 reads SASEGT. The CDR3 region is CASSRGGPGGDTQYF. In nucleotides, the CDR3 is TGTGCCAGCAGCCGCGGCGGACCAGGGGGTGATACGCAGTATTTT.

The rearrangement joins TRBV5-6 to TRBJ1-6; TRBD1 aligns across 7 bases. Per germline, CDR1 SGHDT and CDR2 YYEEEE. V was clipped by 4 bases and J by 7 bases; unmatched bases: 11. The CDR3 spans 16 residues. CDR3 DNA sequence: TGTGCCAGCAGCGCAACCCCGGGACAGATAAATTCACCCCTCCACTTT. Its protein product is CASSATPGQINSPLHF.

The V and J genes are TRBV9 and TRBJ1-2, with D hard to call. V was shortened by 4 bases and J by 1 base, with 11 bases between the two germline ends. This CDR3 spans 14 amino acids. Germline V gives CDR1 SGDLS, CDR2 YYNGEE. The CDR3 sequence is CASSPRGFNYGYTF. CDR3 in DNA: TGTGCCAGCAGCCCCAGAGGCTTTAACTATGGCTACACCTTC.

This clone came up once. This sequence joins TRBV15 and TRBJ2-1; 9 positions agree with TRBD2. This CDR3 region has 17 residues. Germline CDR1 LNHNV, CDR2 YYDKDF (reference sequence). The V segment lost 0 bases and the J segment 9 bases; nucleotides outside the gene matches: 12. The DNA of the CDR3 is TGTGCCACCAGCAGAGATCGGGCGGGGGGGCTGGTGATTGAGCAGTTCTTC. Amino acid sequence: CATSRDRAGGLVIEQFF.

This sequence joins TRBV19 and TRBJ1-3, with D possibly being TRBD1 (6 bases). The germline CDR1 and CDR2 sequences are LNHDA and SQIVND (reference sequence). CDR3 length equals 16 residues. Trimming shortened V by 7 bases and J by 2 bases, and 18 bases separated the two germline ends. The CDR3 loop reads CASTGANRLAGNTIYF. In DNA form, the CDR3 reads TGTGCCAGTACAGGGGCGAACAGGCTCGCTGGAAACACCATATATTTT.

This chain joins TRBV6-5 and TRBJ1-2; 11 positions agree with TRBD1. The germline V gene encodes CDR1 MNHEY and CDR2 SVGAGI. V trimming: 6 bases; J trimming: 8 bases; junction bases outside the gene matches: 5. The CDR3 consists of 13 residues. CDR3 in amino acids: CASRPGTGGGYTF. CDR3 DNA: TGTGCCAGCAGACCCGGGACAGGGGGAGGCTACACCTTC.

This chain links TRBV19 with TRBJ2-2; a weak D match, TRBD1 (6 bases). Trimming cost V 5 bases and J 3 bases, with 10 bases left between them. Per the germline V gene, CDR1 is LNHDA and CDR2 is SQIVND (reference sequence). This CDR3 region has 14 residues. The CDR3 loop is CASSLYRDTGELFF. The CDR3 DNA reads TGTGCCAGTAGTTTATACAGGGACACCGGGGAGCTGTTTTTT.

V and J are TRBV6-4 and TRBJ1-4; maybe TRBD1 (6 bases). Germline V gives CDR1 MRHNA, CDR2 SNTAGT. The ends were cut back, 2 bases at V and 3 bases at J, with 10 bases in the middle. CDR3 length: 15 residues. Here the CDR3 DNA reads TGTGCCAGCAGTGACGCGACAGGTTCTAATGAAAAACTGTTTTTT. Amino acid sequence: CASSDATGSNEKLFF.

The chain recombines TRBV7-2 with TRBJ2-2; D perhaps matches TRBD1 (7 bases). Trimming shortened V by 5 bases and J by 6 bases, and 22 bases separated the two germline ends. The germline CDR1 and CDR2 sequences are SGHTA and FQGNSA. CDR3 length: 17 amino acids. The DNA of the CDR3 is TGTGCCAGCAGCCCCTACGGAGGGGGCGATAACGCCGGGGAGCTGTTTTTT. Translated, it gives CASSPYGGGDNAGELFF. Full variable domain (missing parts from reference TRBV7-2 and TRBJ2-2): GAGVSQSPSNKVTEKGKDVELRCDPISGHTALYWYRQSLGQGLEFLIYFQGNSAPDKSGLPSDRFSAERTGGSVSTLTIQRTQQEDSAVYLCASSPYGGGDNAGELFFGEGSRLTVL.

The rearrangement uses TRBV20-1 and TRBJ2-5; 7 bases are a match to TRBD1. Germline loops: CDR1 DFQATT, CDR2 SNEGSKA (reference sequence). CDR3 length equals 11 residues. The CDR3 protein is CSVTGIKTQYF. CDR3 nucleotides: TGCAGCGTGACAGGGATAAAGACCCAGTACTTC.

The chain links TRBV11-3 to TRBJ2-5; possible D gene TRBD1, 7 bases. V was pared by 6 bases and J by 5 bases, with 16 bases between. The CDR3 covers 14 residues. Germline V gene data show CDR1 as SGHNT and CDR2 as YENEEA. The CDR3 here is CASSSVRGDETQYF. CDR3 sequence (DNA): TGTGCCAGCAGTTCGGTCAGGGGGGATGAGACCCAGTACTTC.

The rearrangement joins TRBV7-2 to TRBJ1-1, with 8 nucleotides matching TRBD1. V shed 3 bases, J shed 4 bases, and the junction held 10 bases outside the gene matches. Germline lookup yields CDR1 SGHTA and CDR2 FQGNSA. The CDR3 is made up of 16 amino acids. The CDR3 DNA sequence: TGTGCCAGCAGCTTTCCTACAGGGGGTTTTTTCACTGAAGCTTTCTTT. Translation gives CASSFPTGGFFTEAFF. The full variable domain, its missing parts supplied by reference TRBV7-2 and TRBJ1-1, is GAGVSQSPSNKVTEKGKDVELRCDPISGHTALYWYRQSLGQGLEFLIYFQGNSAPDKSGLPSDRFSAERTGGSVSTLTIQRTQQEDSAVYLCASSFPTGGFFTEAFFGQGTRLTVV.

This clone was recorded once. The chain couples TRBV3-1 (or the pseudogene TRBV3-2) to TRBJ1-1; unclear D gene. Germline CDR1 reads LGHDT; CDR2 reads YNNKEL (reference sequence). V gave up 3 bases and J gave up 0 bases, with 5 bases separating them. There are 13 residues in the CDR3. The CDR3 loop reads CASSHSMNTEAFF. Here the CDR3 DNA reads TGTGCCAGCAGCCATAGCATGAACACTGAAGCTTTCTTT.

The chain recombines TRBV15 with TRBJ1-5; possible D gene TRBD1, 6 bases. The length of the CDR3 is 15 residues. The V gene's germline CDR1 is LNHNV and CDR2 YYDKDF (reference sequence). Trimming removed 1 base at V and 3 bases at J, with 10 bases between. The CDR3 spells CATSRGGGINQPQHF. CDR3 in DNA: TGTGCCACCAGCAGAGGAGGGGGAATCAATCAGCCCCAGCATTTT.

J is TRBJ1-3 and V is TRBV3-1 (or the pseudogene TRBV3-2); D is unresolved. This CDR3 has 18 amino acids. Germline CDR1 reads LGHDT; CDR2 reads YNNKEL (reference sequence). The V and J ends lost 4 bases and 0 bases respectively, with 19 bases between them. CDR3 loop: CASSLKGAGSPSGNTIYF. In DNA, the CDR3 is TGTGCCAGCAGCCTCAAAGGTGCCGGGTCCCCCTCTGGAAACACCATATATTTT.

The chain employs TRBV5-1 and TRBJ2-7, with 8 nucleotides matching TRBD1. Germline V lookup: CDR1 SGHRS, CDR2 YFSETQ. The CDR3 sequence is 15 residues long. Unmatched junction bases numbered 9, after V lost 2 bases and J lost 5 bases. CDR3 coding DNA: TGCGCCAGCAGCTTTATAGGACAGGGAGGCAACGAGCAGTACTTC. This encodes CASSFIGQGGNEQYF.

The chain recombines TRBV18 with TRBJ2-2; D unresolved. The V gene's germline CDR1 is KGHSH and CDR2 LQKENI. CDR3 length: 15 amino acids. Trimming pared 2 bases from V and 1 base from J, leaving 8 bases between. CDR3 nucleotides: TGTGCCAGCTCACCAGTGACTGAGAACACCGGGGAGCTGTTTTTT. This encodes CASSPVTENTGELFF. Full variable domain (missing parts from reference TRBV18 and TRBJ2-2): NAGVMQNPRHLVRRRGQEARLRCSPMKGHSHVYWYRQLPEEGLKFMVYLQKENIIDESGMPKERFSAEFPKEGPSILRIQQVVRGDSAAYFCASSPVTENTGELFFGEGSRLTVL.

J is TRBJ2-3 and V is TRBV5-1, with 14 bases matching TRBD2. With 5 bases clipped from V and 5 bases from J, the junction kept 4 bases outside the gene matches. Germline CDR1 and CDR2: SGHRS and YFSETQ. The CDR3 is 15 residues long. This chain's CDR3 is CASRTSGGALDTQYF. As DNA, the CDR3 is TGCGCCAGCAGGACTAGCGGGGGGGCCCTAGATACGCAGTATTTT. The full variable domain, rest sourced from reference TRBV5-1 and TRBJ2-3, is KAGVTQTPRYLIKTRGQQVTLSCSPISGHRSVSWYQQTPGQGLQFLFEYFSETQRNKGNFPGRFSGRQFSNSRSEMNVSTLELGDSALYLCASRTSGGALDTQYFGPGTRLTVL.

The chain couples TRBV2 to TRBJ1-5; D is perhaps TRBD1 (5 bases). The CDR3 runs to 16 residues. Germline lookup yields CDR1 SNHLY and CDR2 FYNNEI. The germline V and J ends were trimmed by 6 bases and 0 bases, with 15 bases remaining between them. Here the CDR3 DNA reads TGTGCCAGCAGCCATAAGGGGATCCCTAGCAATCAGCCCCAGCATTTT. Translation: CASSHKGIPSNQPQHF. The full variable domain, in which reference TRBV2 and TRBJ1-5 provide the parts outside the CDR3, is EPEVTQTPSHQVTQMGQEVILRCVPISNHLYFYWYRQILGQKVEFLVSFYNNEISEKSEIFDDQFSVERPDGSNFTLKIRSTKLEDSAMYFCASSHKGIPSNQPQHFGDGTRLSIL.

The chain recombines TRBV6-6 with TRBJ2-5; a possible D gene is TRBD2 (5 bases). This CDR3 region has 14 residues. Germline V lookup: CDR1 MNHNY, CDR2 SVGAGI (reference sequence). Between the trimmed V and J ends, which lost 2 bases and 5 bases, there was a span of 12 bases. The CDR3 DNA is TGTGCCAGCAGTTACGCGGGTCCTGAGGAGACCCAGTACTTC. Translated, it gives CASSYAGPEETQYF.

V usage is TRBV14 and J usage is TRBJ1-3; D possibly corresponds to TRBD1 (5 bases). The V gene lost 4 bases and the J gene lost 4 bases, with 14 bases spanning the gap. Germline CDR1 is SGHDN and CDR2 is FVKESK. There are 15 residues in the CDR3. DNA for the CDR3: TGTGCCAGCAGCCCCAGGGCAGTTCGGGGAAACACCATATATTTT. This translates into CASSPRAVRGNTIYF. Full variable domain (remainder filled in from reference TRBV14 and TRBJ1-3): EAGVTQFPSHSVIEKGQTVTLRCDPISGHDNLYWYRRVMGKEIKFLLHFVKESKQDESGMPNNRFLAERTGGTYSTLKVQPAELEDSGVYFCASSPRAVRGNTIYFGEGSWLTVV.

The rearrangement joins TRBV7-6 to TRBJ2-2; D may be TRBD1 (6 bases). The germline V gene has CDR1 SGHVS and CDR2 FNYEAQ. The CDR3 runs 16 residues. V was trimmed by 1 base and J by 6 bases, leaving 15 bases between them. Here the CDR3 reads CASSLGAGAGPGELFF. The CDR3 DNA sequence: TGTGCCAGCAGCTTAGGAGCAGGGGCAGGTCCCGGGGAGCTGTTTTTT.

The sample holds a few counts of this clone. This chain links TRBV18 with TRBJ2-7, with TRBD1 as a possible D gene (5 bases). V lost 5 bases and J lost 3, with 23 bases in between. The CDR3 sequence is 17 residues long. The germline CDR1 and CDR2 sequences are KGHSH and LQKENI. CDR3 nucleotide sequence: TGTGCCAGCTCATCAAAGACCGACAGTCGGAGTCACTACGAGCAGTACTTC. Translating gives CASSSKTDSRSHYEQYF.

The chain is built from TRBV5-1 and TRBJ1-2, with TRBD1 as a possible D gene (5 bases). The V end lost 4 bases, the J end lost 4 bases, and 29 bases lay between the germline ends. CDR1 SGHRS and CDR2 YFSETQ come from the germline V gene. CDR3 length: 19 residues. CDR3 loop: CASSHLPRTGLGWGYGYTF. The CDR3 nucleotides read TGCGCCAGCAGCCACTTACCTAGGACGGGACTTGGGTGGGGCTATGGCTACACCTTC.

There are a few counts of this clone. J is TRBJ2-2 and V is TRBV6-4; D not certain. CDR3 length: 15 residues. V lost 0 bases and J 2 bases, leaving 7 bases between the germline ends. Germline values: CDR1 MRHNA, CDR2 SNTAGT. The CDR3 here is CASSDSHRNTGELFF. The CDR3 nucleotides are TGTGCCAGCAGTGACTCGCACAGAAACACCGGGGAGCTGTTTTTT.

The rearrangement uses TRBV7-8 and TRBJ1-6, with 9 positions matching TRBD1. The CDR3 is 18 amino acids. Germline CDR1 and CDR2: SGHVS and FQNEAQ. The V and J ends lost 3 bases and 5 bases, in that order; junction bases with no gene match: 11. The CDR3 DNA reads TGTGCCAGCAGCTTGGAAACAGGGGGCGACTGGGATAATTCACCCCTCCACTTT. Its translation is CASSLETGGDWDNSPLHF.

In this sample, this clone turned up a few times. This chain links TRBV6-6 with TRBJ2-5, with 7 bases that match TRBD1. The CDR3 sequence is 14 residues long. In germline, CDR1 is MNHNY, CDR2 SVGAGI (reference sequence). The V gene end was trimmed by 5 bases and the J gene end by 1 base; junction bases not matched to a gene: 4. CDR3 DNA sequence: TGTGCCAGCAGTCGTGACAGGGTCCAAGAGACCCAGTACTTC. Translated: CASSRDRVQETQYF.

This chain connects TRBV7-3 to TRBJ2-3; D unclear. The length of the CDR3 is 13 residues. CDR1 SGHTA and CDR2 FQGTGA come from the germline V gene. V shed 5 bases and J shed 4 bases, with 10 bases lying between them. The CDR3 sequence is CASSLQIADTQYF. The CDR3 coding sequence is TGTGCCAGCAGCCTACAGATCGCAGATACGCAGTATTTT.

The chain carries TRBV27 and TRBJ1-5; 8 bases line up with TRBD1. J was trimmed by 3 bases and V by 3 bases; bases with no gene match: 13. The CDR3 is 18 amino acids. Germline CDR1 MNHEY, CDR2 SMNVEV (reference sequence). As DNA, the CDR3 is TGTGCCAGCAGTTTCTACTTTCCCGGACAGGGCAACAATCAGCCCCAGCATTTT. Its translation: CASSFYFPGQGNNQPQHF.

V is TRBV7-9 and J is TRBJ2-3, with D perhaps matching TRBD2 (7 bases). The V end lost 0 bases, the J end lost 1 base, and 17 bases lay between the germline ends. CDR3 size: 18 residues. Germline-derived CDR1 and CDR2 are SEHNR and FQNEAQ (reference sequence). This CDR3 reads CASSLAGGGVPRTDTQYF. The CDR3 nucleotides are TGTGCCAGCAGCTTAGCCGGCGGGGGCGTACCCCGCACAGATACGCAGTATTTT.